The 21 T cell receptor beta chains in this list originate from one sample, sequenced in a study of response to subunit inactivated influenza vaccine. TCRdb fed the RT-PCR reads into MiXCR, producing one record per CDR3 protein. In the table there are around 490,000 distinct CDR3 sequences, approximately 7.7% of which are singletons. Sequences were derived from PBMCs from blood, sampled about 23 months after vaccination. Source of these receptors: a man aged 50 to 75 who received an inactivated influenza vaccine.

The chain has TRBV12-3 or TRBV12-4 and TRBJ2-7, with 11 bases identical to TRBD2. This CDR3 has 14 amino acids. V lost 6 bases, J lost 4 bases, and 5 bases stayed unmatched. CDR3 sequence: CASSQTSGKYEQYF. In DNA form, the CDR3 reads TGTGCCAGCAGCCAGACTAGCGGGAAATACGAGCAGTACTTC.

This clonotype was counted ten times or more. The chain carries TRBV3-1 and TRBJ2-6; D might be TRBD1 (6 bases). Germline CDR1 LGHDT, CDR2 YNNKEL (reference sequence). V lost 8 bases to trimming and J lost 2 bases, with 10 bases between them. CDR3 size: 14 residues. The CDR3 is CASQGLAGANVLTF. CDR3 nucleotides: TGTGCCAGCCAGGGGTTAGCTGGGGCCAACGTCCTGACTTTC.

The sample holds many counts of this clonotype. The rearrangement links TRBV28 to TRBJ2-3; D is undetermined. CDR3 length: 16 amino acids. The V end was cut by 2 bases, the J end by 2 bases, with 14 bases between. Germline V lookup: CDR1 MDHEN, CDR2 SYDVKM. CDR3 protein: CASSLDLLTDTDTQYF. As DNA, the CDR3 is TGTGCCAGCAGTTTAGACTTATTGACGGACACAGATACGCAGTATTTT.

V usage is TRBV24-1 and J usage is TRBJ2-2, with D unclear. There are 12 residues in the CDR3. CDR1 and CDR2 from the germline V gene are KGHDR and SFDVKD. V lost 5 bases to trimming and J lost 6 bases, with 6 bases between them. As DNA, the CDR3 is TGTGCCACCAGTGGAAGGGCCGGGGAGCTGTTTTTT. Protein: CATSGRAGELFF.

The rearrangement uses TRBV2 and TRBJ2-7, with 9 positions matching TRBD1. Germline assignment: CDR1 SNHLY and CDR2 FYNNEI. The V segment lost 7 bases and the J segment 0 bases; nucleotides outside the gene matches: 4. The CDR3 contains 14 residues. CDR3 amino acids: CASTADRGSYEQYF. DNA for the CDR3: TGTGCCAGCACCGCGGACAGGGGCTCCTACGAGCAGTACTTC. The entire variable domain, with the rest obtained from reference TRBV2 and TRBJ2-7, is as follows: EPEVTQTPSHQVTQMGQEVILRCVPISNHLYFYWYRQILGQKVEFLVSFYNNEISEKSEIFDDQFSVERPDGSNFTLKIRSTKLEDSAMYFCASTADRGSYEQYFGPGTRLTVT.

V usage is TRBV20-1 and J usage is TRBJ2-5; 9 positions match TRBD1. Germline V gene sequence: CDR1 DFQATT, CDR2 SNEGSKA (reference sequence). After removal of 2 bases from V and 8 bases from J, the junction contained 15 bases not matched to a gene. The CDR3 runs 16 residues. The CDR3 here is CSARHIPARTGVTQYF. The DNA of the CDR3 is TGCAGTGCTAGACACATCCCAGCGAGGACAGGGGTCACCCAGTACTTC.

This clonotype was counted many times. The chain links TRBV9 to TRBJ1-3; D not certain. From germline, CDR1 is SGDLS and CDR2 YYNGEE. Trimming shortened V by 3 bases and J by 0 bases, and 13 bases separated the two germline ends. The CDR3 has 16 amino acids. The CDR3, as DNA: TGTGCCAGCAGCGAGGGCGGATCTTACTCTGGAAACACCATATATTTT. Translation: CASSEGGSYSGNTIYF.

This clonotype was detected ten times or more. The rearrangement uses TRBV12-3 or TRBV12-4 and TRBJ2-2; D perhaps matches TRBD2 (6 bases). V was clipped by 8 bases and J by 5 bases, with 18 bases between them. This CDR3 region has 15 residues. DNA for the CDR3: TGTGCCAGCGTCGGAGGGTTTGGGTTAACCGGGGAGCTGTTTTTT. Its translation: CASVGGFGLTGELFF.

The chain carries TRBV10-3 and TRBJ1-5, with 7 bases matching TRBD1. From germline, CDR1 is ENHRY and CDR2 SYGVKD. V shed 0 bases and J 4 bases; nucleotides not matched to a gene: 3. The CDR3 runs to 15 residues. Here the CDR3 reads CAISESRDSNQPQHF. The CDR3 DNA is TGTGCCATCAGTGAGTCCCGGGACAGTAATCAGCCCCAGCATTTT.

The chain joins TRBV3-1 to TRBJ2-7; the match to TRBD2 covers 10 bases. This CDR3 spans 15 amino acids. The V segment lost 3 bases and the J segment 3 bases; nucleotides outside the gene matches: 5. The V gene's germline CDR1 is LGHDT and CDR2 YNNKEL (reference sequence). CDR3: CASSHALAGIYEQYF. The CDR3 region has the DNA TGTGCCAGCAGCCACGCACTAGCGGGGATCTACGAGCAGTACTTC.

This chain connects TRBV5-1 to TRBJ2-1; 16 bases match TRBD2. Trimming removed 3 bases from V and 0 bases from J; junction bases left unmatched: 3. This CDR3 comprises 18 residues. Germline V gives CDR1 SGHRS, CDR2 YFSETQ. DNA for the CDR3: TGCGCCAGCAGCTACGGGACTAGCGGGAGGGCCTCCTACAATGAGCAGTTCTTC. Its protein is CASSYGTSGRASYNEQFF.

This clonotype was seen a few times. The rearrangement joins TRBV6-5 to TRBJ2-3; D unclear. The germline V and J ends were trimmed by 4 bases and 0 bases, with 17 bases remaining between them. The CDR3 spans 17 residues. Germline values: CDR1 MNHEY, CDR2 SVGAGI. In nucleotides, the CDR3 is TGTGCCAGCAGTTCCCTCCCACGGCCTTTTAGCACAGATACGCAGTATTTT. Protein: CASSSLPRPFSTDTQYF.

Concerning this clonotype itself: At one of its ends the junction is not consistent with the germline gene, which may arise from a read error. The V gene is TRBV5-1, the J gene TRBJ2-7; 10 bases are a match to TRBD1. This CDR3 is 16 amino acids long. Germline V gene data show CDR1 as SGHRS and CDR2 as YFSETQ. The CDR3 nucleotides read TGCGCCAGCAGCTTGTTAGGGACAGGGGATGTCCACGAGCAGCACTTC. As protein: CASSLLGTGDVHEQHF.

In this sample, this clonotype turned up many times. The chain is built from TRBV7-2 and TRBJ2-2; 7 bases agree with TRBD2. Unmatched junction bases numbered 5, after V lost 1 base and J lost 6 bases. This CDR3 spans 15 amino acids. The germline V gene has CDR1 SGHTA and CDR2 FQGNSA. The chain's CDR3 is CASSLGSTSPGELFF. The CDR3 coding sequence is TGTGCCAGCAGCTTAGGTTCGACTAGCCCCGGGGAGCTGTTTTTT.

This clonotype has ten or more counts. The CDR3 DNA is TGTGCCAGCAGCGTAAAGAGGGCTTTCTTT. Residues: CASSVKRAFF. This chain connects TRBV9 to TRBJ1-1; no clear D. The CDR3 consists of 10 residues. Germline values: CDR1 SGDLS, CDR2 YYNGEE. V dropped 1 base and J dropped 11 bases, with 6 bases sitting between them.

This clonotype was counted ten times or more. The chain recombines TRBV5-6 with TRBJ2-3; D might be TRBD1 (6 bases). From germline, CDR1 is SGHDT and CDR2 YYEEEE. The V gene lost 2 bases and the J gene lost 4 bases, with 11 bases spanning the gap. This CDR3 spans 14 amino acids. The DNA of the CDR3 is TGTGCCAGCAGCTTTTCAGGGGCCGCAGATACGCAGTATTTT. This encodes CASSFSGAADTQYF.

This clonotype turned up a few times. The chain joins TRBV7-3 to TRBJ2-2; D gene ambiguous. CDR1 and CDR2 from the germline V gene are SGHTA and FQGTGA. V was clipped by 5 bases and J by 7 bases, with 20 bases between them. This CDR3 contains 16 residues. The CDR3 reads CASSPGASSWLGELFF. CDR3 sequence (DNA): TGTGCCAGCAGCCCAGGCGCTAGTTCCTGGCTCGGGGAGCTGTTTTTT.

This clonotype was found many times. The chain joins TRBV20-1 to TRBJ2-1, with 10 nucleotides matching TRBD1. Germline CDR1 DFQATT, CDR2 SNEGSKA (reference sequence). The CDR3 is 11 amino acids. Germline trimming cut 5 bases from V and 9 bases from J; bases unmatched to any gene: 1. The CDR3 loop is CSAGDRGEQFF. In DNA form, the CDR3 reads TGCAGTGCTGGGGACAGGGGTGAGCAGTTCTTC.

This clonotype was seen more than once but under ten times. The rearrangement joins TRBV28 to TRBJ2-5; 10 bases are a match to TRBD1. Germline V lookup: CDR1 MDHEN, CDR2 SYDVKM. There are 15 residues in the CDR3. Unmatched junction bases numbered 6, after V lost 4 bases and J lost 4 bases. CDR3: CASSSGTGVGETQYF. The CDR3 DNA sequence: TGTGCCAGCAGTTCCGGGACAGGGGTTGGAGAGACCCAGTACTTC. Complete variable domain (other parts from reference TRBV28 and TRBJ2-5): DVKVTQSSRYLVKRTGEKVFLECVQDMDHENMFWYRQDPGLGLRLIYFSYDVKMKEKGDIPEGYSVSREKKERFSLILESASTNQTSMYLCASSSGTGVGETQYFGPGTRLLVL.

This chain uses TRBV19 with TRBJ2-1; no definite D call. With 0 bases removed from V and 5 bases from J, the gap between germline ends came to 8 bases. The CDR3 is 14 amino acids. In germline, CDR1 is LNHDA, CDR2 SQIVND (reference sequence). This chain's CDR3 is CASSIEAGNNEQFF. The DNA for the CDR3 is TGTGCCAGTAGTATAGAGGCTGGGAACAATGAGCAGTTCTTC.

This clonotype was seen more than once but under ten times. The rearrangement links TRBV6-4 to TRBJ1-2; no reliable D call. The CDR3 totals 15 residues. Per germline, CDR1 MRHNA and CDR2 SNTAGT. Trimming removed 3 bases from V and 8 bases from J, with 19 bases in between. The CDR3 coding sequence is TGTGCCAGCAGTGAAGGTTCTCGGGAAACAGAAGGCTACACCTTC. Its protein product is CASSEGSRETEGYTF.